The clone carrying this T cell receptor (beta chain) was detected a few times. The data were produced by immunoSEQ multiplex PCR, yet TCRdb's version contains in-frame clones alone and is incomplete. The profile shows about 680,000 clones, roughly 94% of them singletons. This entry is derived from a study of shared clonotypes between healthy human individuals. Naive CD8 cells were CD45RO-negative, positively selected for CCR7, excluding terminally differentiated effector memory CD45RA+ cells. The germline CDR1 and CDR2 sequences are MDHEN and SYDVKM. This CDR3 spans 14 amino acids. V lost 8 bases to trimming and J lost 0 bases, with 11 bases between them.

This rearrangement joins TRBV28 to TRBJ1-5, with a weak D call TRBD1 (5 bases). The sequenced sample consisted of naive CD8+ T cells sorted from blood. This TCR derives from a man aged 25 to 45 in good health. CDR3 nucleotides: TGTGCCAGCCGACAGACCTATAGCAATCAGCCCCAGCATTTT. Translated, it gives CASRQTYSNQPQHF.